This T cell receptor (beta chain) is from a study of beta chain features in type 1 diabetes. Study-wide results and caveats: VDJ junctions sequenced from type 1 diabetes patients showed fewer insertions and more deletions. Within patients, naive, central memory and Treg TCRB repertoires seemed more similar than within healthy donors. Researchers report that Type 1 diabetes patients had moderately but significantly shorter TCRB CDR3s across all four CD4+ subsets.

Since all of the isolated RNA was reverse transcribed, expressed TCRB transcripts were what got sequenced. Naive, central memory and regulatory T cell samples produced a mean of about 3.5 million reads. Data came from immunoSEQ multiplex PCR; TCRdb stores just in-frame clones and leaves some out. This table holds over 100,000 clones, about 16% found once. Per the germline V gene, CDR1 is MDHEN and CDR2 is SYDVKM. This CDR3 comprises 14 residues. V lost 6 bases and J 3 bases, leaving 15 bases between the germline ends. Comments on this clone: As yet, its antigen is unknown.

This chain uses TRBV28 with TRBJ2-7, with D unclear. The source material was central memory CD4+ T cells from blood. The sequence was collected from a man younger than 40 with type 1 diabetes. As DNA, the CDR3 is TGTGCCAGCAGCCCCCCGGCCGTTATCTACGAGCAGTACTTC. This gives the protein CASSPPAVIYEQYF.